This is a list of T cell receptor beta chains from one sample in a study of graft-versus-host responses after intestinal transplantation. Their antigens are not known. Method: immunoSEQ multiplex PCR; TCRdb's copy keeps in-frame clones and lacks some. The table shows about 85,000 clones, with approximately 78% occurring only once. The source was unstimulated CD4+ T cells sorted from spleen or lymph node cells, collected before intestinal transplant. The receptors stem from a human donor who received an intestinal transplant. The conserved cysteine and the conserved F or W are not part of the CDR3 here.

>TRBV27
ASSLRVRGSYEQY
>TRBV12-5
APPVNTEAF
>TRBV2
ASSGAREREQY
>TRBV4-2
ASSQDLGREAF
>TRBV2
ASSYSGRGNGELF
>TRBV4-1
ASSRPGTGVANEQF
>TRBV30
ASILRDRGPNSPLH
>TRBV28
ASSLAGVVETQY
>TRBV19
ASSLRDRDNQPQH
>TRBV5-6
ASSLELRDLETQY
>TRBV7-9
ASSLVWRDGYT
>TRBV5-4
ASSWGQGISYEQY
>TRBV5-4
ASSLGLAGTDTQY
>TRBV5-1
ASSYGTRQETQY
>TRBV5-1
ASSSRGARDGELF
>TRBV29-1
SAIQGAQGNTIY